A selection of T cell receptor beta chains follows, all from one sample in a study of T cell repertoires in ileal Crohn's disease. The table came from immunoSEQ multiplex PCR; TCRdb's copy has only in-frame clones and leaves some out. The data hold 13,000 to 15,000 clones, with around 80% observed a single time. The sequencing input was ileal tissue. These receptors were obtained from an adult with Crohn's disease. Each CDR3 is given with its conserved first and last residue. The D gene is left open where the match is weak. Size is stated for part of the rows, as once, few or many counts, or as a class when the clone is expanded.

size	V	D	J	CDR3	DNA
.	TRBV11-2	TRBD1	TRBJ2-5	CASSLDPRGETQYF	TGTGCCAGCAGCTTAGATCCCAGGGGGGAGACCCAGTACTTC
.	TRBV6-5	.	TRBJ1-6	CASSYSNRNSPLHF	TGTGCCAGCAGTTACTCGAACCGGAATTCACCCCTCCACTTT
.	TRBV28	.	TRBJ2-1	CASSLRRGNEQFF	TGTGCCAGCAGTTTACGCAGAGGGAATGAGCAGTTCTTC
.	TRBV6-4	TRBD1	TRBJ1-5	CARLDRVNNQPQHF	TGTGCCAGGTTAGACAGGGTAAACAATCAGCCCCAGCATTTT
.	TRBV15	.	TRBJ2-7	CATSSPLEQYF	TGTGCCACCAGCAGTCCTCTTGAGCAGTACTTC
.	TRBV6-4	.	TRBJ1-6	CASKQGSYNSPLHF	TGTGCCAGCAAACAGGGCTCCTATAATTCACCCCTCCACTTT
once	TRBV4-1	.	TRBJ2-1	CASSQVGAGYNEQFF	TGCGCCAGCAGCCAAGTTGGAGCGGGCTACAATGAGCAGTTCTTC
.	TRBV5-4	.	TRBJ1-6	CASTPWGLNSPLHF	TGTGCCAGCACCCCTTGGGGCCTTAATTCACCCCTCCACTTT
.	TRBV10-3	.	TRBJ2-1	CAISWLDEQFF	TGTGCCATCTCTTGGCTGGATGAGCAGTTCTTC
.	TRBV6-4	TRBD2	TRBJ2-3	CASSDSPTSGGLDTQYF	TGTGCCAGCAGTGACTCGCCGACTAGCGGGGGCTTAGATACGCAGTATTTT
few	TRBV10-3	.	TRBJ2-1	CATKGGRANEQFF	TGTGCCACCAAGGGAGGACGAGCCAATGAGCAGTTCTTC
.	TRBV10-2	TRBD1	TRBJ1-5	CASRANRGSNQPQHF	TGCGCCAGCAGAGCTAACAGGGGAAGCAATCAGCCCCAGCATTTT
.	TRBV7-3	TRBD1	TRBJ1-1	CASSLGDSGEAFF	TGTGCCAGCAGCTTGGGGGACAGCGGAGAAGCTTTCTTT
.	TRBV6-5	TRBD2	TRBJ2-1	CASSQGLAGGEQFF	TGTGCCAGCAGCCAGGGACTAGCGGGGGGGGAGCAGTTCTTC
.	TRBV5-1	.	TRBJ1-2	CASSFGGDNYGYTF	TGCGCCAGCAGCTTTGGGGGCGACAACTATGGCTACACCTTC
once	TRBV2	TRBD1	TRBJ1-2	CASSPLRDRGGYTF	TGTGCCAGCAGTCCCCTCCGGGACAGGGGGGGCTACACCTTC
.	TRBV9	TRBD1	TRBJ1-3	CASSETTGLGNTIYF	TGTGCCAGCAGCGAGACGACAGGGTTAGGAAACACCATATATTTT
.	TRBV6-6	.	TRBJ1-1	CASSHLGGMNTEAFF	TGTGCCAGCAGTCACCTGGGGGGTATGAACACTGAAGCTTTCTTT
.	TRBV7-9	TRBD2	TRBJ2-3	CASSPGLAADTQYF	TGTGCCAGCAGCCCCGGACTAGCCGCAGATACGCAGTATTTT
.	TRBV6-5	.	TRBJ1-2	CASRNQGHGYTF	TGTGCCAGCAGAAATCAGGGGCATGGCTACACCTTC
.	TRBV7-9	.	TRBJ1-1	CASDRSNTEAFF	TGTGCCAGCGACAGGTCGAACACTGAAGCTTTCTTT
.	TRBV11-2	.	TRBJ2-7	CASSLGGLREQYF	TGTGCCAGCAGCTTAGGGGGCTTGCGGGAGCAGTACTTC
.	TRBV6-1	TRBD2	TRBJ2-5	CASSEGQAGGFSGYF	TGTGCCAGCAGTGAAGGACAGGCGGGAGGGTTTTCAGGGTACTTC
once	TRBV4-2	.	TRBJ2-3	CASSQDPRSTDTQYF	TGTGCCAGCAGCCAAGATCCTCGTAGCACAGATACGCAGTATTTT
.	TRBV19	.	TRBJ1-5	CASSLFARTNQPQHF	TGTGCCAGTAGTCTGTTCGCAAGAACTAATCAGCCCCAGCATTTT
medium-sized	TRBV4-1	TRBD2	TRBJ2-1	CASRGLAGGNYNEQFF	TGCGCCAGCCGAGGACTAGCGGGAGGGAACTACAATGAGCAGTTCTTC